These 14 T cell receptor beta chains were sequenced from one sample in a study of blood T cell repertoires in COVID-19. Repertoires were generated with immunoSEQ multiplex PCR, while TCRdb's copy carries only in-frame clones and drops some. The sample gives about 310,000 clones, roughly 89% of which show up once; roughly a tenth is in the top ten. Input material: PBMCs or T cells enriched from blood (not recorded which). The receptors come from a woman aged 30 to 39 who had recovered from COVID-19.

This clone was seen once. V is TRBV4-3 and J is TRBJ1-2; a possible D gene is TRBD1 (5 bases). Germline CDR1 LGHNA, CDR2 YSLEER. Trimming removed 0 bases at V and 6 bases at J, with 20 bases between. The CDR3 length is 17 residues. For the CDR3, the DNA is TGCGCCAGCAGCCAAGAGGTCCACGGGGGAGGGAGTAATGGCTACACCTTC. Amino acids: CASSQEVHGGGSNGYTF.

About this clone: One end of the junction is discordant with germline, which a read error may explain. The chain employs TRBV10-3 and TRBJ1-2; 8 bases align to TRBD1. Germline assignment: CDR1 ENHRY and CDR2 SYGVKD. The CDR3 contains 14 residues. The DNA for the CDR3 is TGTGCCATCAGCGAGTGGGGACAGGATTATGGCTACACCTTC. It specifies CAISEWGQDYGYTF.

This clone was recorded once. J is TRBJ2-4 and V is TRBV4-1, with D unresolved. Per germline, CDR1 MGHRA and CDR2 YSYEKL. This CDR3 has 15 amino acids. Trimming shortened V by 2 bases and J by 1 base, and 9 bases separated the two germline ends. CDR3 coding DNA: TGCGCCAGCAGCCAAATCGGTCATGCCAAAAACATTCAGTACTTC. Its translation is CASSQIGHAKNIQYF.

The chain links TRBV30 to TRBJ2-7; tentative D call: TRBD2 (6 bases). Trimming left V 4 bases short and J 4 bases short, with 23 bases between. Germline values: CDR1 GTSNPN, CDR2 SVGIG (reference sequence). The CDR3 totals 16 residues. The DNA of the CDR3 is TGTGCCTGGAATAATTGGGGGGAAACGGGGCTTTACGAGCAGTACTTC. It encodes CAWNNWGETGLYEQYF.

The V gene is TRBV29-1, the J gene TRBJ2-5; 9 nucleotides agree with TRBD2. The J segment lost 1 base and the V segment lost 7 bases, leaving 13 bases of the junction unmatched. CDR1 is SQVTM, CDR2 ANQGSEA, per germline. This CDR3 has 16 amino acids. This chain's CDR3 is CSGGGTSNTAQETQYF. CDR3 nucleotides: TGCAGCGGGGGGGGGACTAGCAATACGGCCCAAGAGACCCAGTACTTC.

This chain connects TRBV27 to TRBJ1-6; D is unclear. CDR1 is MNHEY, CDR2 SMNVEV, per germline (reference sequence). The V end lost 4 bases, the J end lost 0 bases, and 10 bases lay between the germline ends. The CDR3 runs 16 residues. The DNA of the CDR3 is TGTGCCAGCAGTTCCCGGGTTGCCTCCTATAATTCACCCCTCCACTTT. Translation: CASSSRVASYNSPLHF.

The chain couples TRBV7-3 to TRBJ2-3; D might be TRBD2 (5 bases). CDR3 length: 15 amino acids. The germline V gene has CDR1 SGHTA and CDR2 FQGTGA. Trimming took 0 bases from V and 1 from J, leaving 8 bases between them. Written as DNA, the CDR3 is TGTGCCAGCAGCTTAACGGGAGATGGCACAGATACGCAGTATTTT. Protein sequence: CASSLTGDGTDTQYF.

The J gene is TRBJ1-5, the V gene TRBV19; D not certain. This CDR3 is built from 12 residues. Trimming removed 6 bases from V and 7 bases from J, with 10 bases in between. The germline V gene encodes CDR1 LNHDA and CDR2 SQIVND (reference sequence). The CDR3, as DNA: TGTGCCAGTAGCCCAAGTAGCCAGCCCCAGCATTTT. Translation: CASSPSSQPQHF.

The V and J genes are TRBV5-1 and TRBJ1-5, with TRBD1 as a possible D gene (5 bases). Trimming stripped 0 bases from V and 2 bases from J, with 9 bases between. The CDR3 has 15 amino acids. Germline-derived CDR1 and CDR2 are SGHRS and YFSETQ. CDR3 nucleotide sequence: TGCGCCAGCAGCTTGGGGTCGGGGGGCAATCAGCCCCAGCATTTT. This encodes CASSLGSGGNQPQHF.

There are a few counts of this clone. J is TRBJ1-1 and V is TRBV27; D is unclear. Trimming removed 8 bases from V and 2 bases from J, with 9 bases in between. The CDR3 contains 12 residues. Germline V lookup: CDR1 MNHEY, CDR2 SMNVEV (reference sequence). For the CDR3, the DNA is TGTGCCAGCGCCCGGGGAAACACTGAAGCTTTCTTT. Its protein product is CASARGNTEAFF.

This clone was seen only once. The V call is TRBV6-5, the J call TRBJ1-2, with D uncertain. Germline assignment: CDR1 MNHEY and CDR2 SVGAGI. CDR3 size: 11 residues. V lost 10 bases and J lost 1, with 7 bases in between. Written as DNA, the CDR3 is TGTGCCACGCAGGTTAACTATGGCTACACCTTC. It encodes CATQVNYGYTF.

CDR3 in amino acids: CASSRGLAGGGGIDEQFF. The CDR3 nucleotides are TGCGCCAGCAGCCGGGGACTAGCGGGAGGGGGAGGGATCGATGAGCAGTTCTTC. This chain connects TRBV4-3 to TRBJ2-1; 16 bases agree with TRBD2. V lost 4 bases and J lost 8; bases outside the gene matches: 11. Germline V gene sequence: CDR1 LGHNA, CDR2 YSLEER. The CDR3 spans 18 residues.

CDR3 sequence reads: CASSFPGESSPLHF. In nucleotides, the CDR3 is TGTGCCAGTAGTTTTCCAGGGGAGAGTTCACCCCTCCACTTT. This sequence joins TRBV19 and TRBJ1-6; possible D gene TRBD1, 6 bases. Germline assignment: CDR1 LNHDA and CDR2 SQIVND (reference sequence). The V end lost 5 bases, the J end lost 9 bases, and 14 bases lay between the germline ends. The CDR3 spans 14 residues.

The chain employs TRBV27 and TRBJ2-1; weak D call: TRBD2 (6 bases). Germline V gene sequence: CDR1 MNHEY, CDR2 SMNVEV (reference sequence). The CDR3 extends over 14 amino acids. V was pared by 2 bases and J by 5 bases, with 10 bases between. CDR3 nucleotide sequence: TGTGCCAGCAGTTTAAGGAGCGGGCACAATGAGCAGTTCTTC. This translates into CASSLRSGHNEQFF.